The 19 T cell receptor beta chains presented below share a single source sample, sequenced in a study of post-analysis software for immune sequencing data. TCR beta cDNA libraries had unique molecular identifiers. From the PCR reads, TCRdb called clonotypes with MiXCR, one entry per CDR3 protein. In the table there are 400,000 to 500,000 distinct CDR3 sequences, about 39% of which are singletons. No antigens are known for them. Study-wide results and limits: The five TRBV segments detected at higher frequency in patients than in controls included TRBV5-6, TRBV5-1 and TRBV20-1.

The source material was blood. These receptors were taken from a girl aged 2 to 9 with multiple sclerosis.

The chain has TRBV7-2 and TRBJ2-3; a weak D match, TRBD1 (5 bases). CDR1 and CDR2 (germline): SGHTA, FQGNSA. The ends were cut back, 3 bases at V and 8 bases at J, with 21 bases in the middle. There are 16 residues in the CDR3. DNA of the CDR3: TGTGCCAGCAGCTTGGGCGACAGCCACCTTAAGGGTACGCAGTATTTT. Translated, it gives CASSLGDSHLKGTQYF.

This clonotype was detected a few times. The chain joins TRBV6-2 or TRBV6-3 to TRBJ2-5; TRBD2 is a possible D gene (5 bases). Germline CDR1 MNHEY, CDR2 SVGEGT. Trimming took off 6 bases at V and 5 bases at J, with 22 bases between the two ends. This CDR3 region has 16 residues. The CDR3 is CASRSLAHGILETQYF. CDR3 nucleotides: TGTGCCAGCAGAAGTCTAGCCCATGGAATTCTTGAGACCCAGTACTTC.

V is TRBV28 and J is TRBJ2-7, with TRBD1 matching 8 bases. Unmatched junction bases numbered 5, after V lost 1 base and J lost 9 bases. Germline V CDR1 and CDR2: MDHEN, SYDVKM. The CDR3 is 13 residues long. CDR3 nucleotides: TGTGCCAGCAGTTTATTGACAGGGGACGGGCAGTACTTC. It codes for CASSLLTGDGQYF.

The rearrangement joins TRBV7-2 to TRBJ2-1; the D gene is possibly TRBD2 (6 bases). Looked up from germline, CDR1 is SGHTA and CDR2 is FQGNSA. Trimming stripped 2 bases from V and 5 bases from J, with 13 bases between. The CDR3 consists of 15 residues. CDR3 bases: TGTGCCAGCAGCTTACTCTCGGGGGAAAACAATGAGCAGTTCTTC. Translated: CASSLLSGENNEQFF.

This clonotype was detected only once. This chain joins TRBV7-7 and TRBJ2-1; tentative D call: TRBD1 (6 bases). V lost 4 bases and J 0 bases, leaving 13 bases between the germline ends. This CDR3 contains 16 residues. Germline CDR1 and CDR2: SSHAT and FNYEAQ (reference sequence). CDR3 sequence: CASSYSDRSSYNEQFF. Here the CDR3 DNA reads TGTGCCAGCAGCTACTCTGACAGGAGCTCCTACAATGAGCAGTTCTTC.

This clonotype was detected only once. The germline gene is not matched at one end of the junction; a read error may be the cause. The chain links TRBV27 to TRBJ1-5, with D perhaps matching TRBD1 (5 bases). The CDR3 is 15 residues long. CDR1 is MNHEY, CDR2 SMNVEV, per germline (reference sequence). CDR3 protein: CASSPLQAINQPQHF. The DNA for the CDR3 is TGCGCCAGCAGTCCCTTACAGGCAATCAATCAGCCCCAGCATTTT.

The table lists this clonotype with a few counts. The CDR3 sequence is CSARDRGGLVIHEQYF. The CDR3 DNA is TGCAGTGCTAGAGACCGAGGCGGGCTGGTGATCCACGAGCAGTACTTC. The rearrangement links TRBV20-1 to TRBJ2-4, with TRBD2 as a possible D gene (5 bases). The J call is uncertain, as TRBJ2-7 better fits the DNA end. This CDR3 contains 16 residues. The germline CDR1 and CDR2 sequences are DFQATT and SNEGSKA (reference sequence).

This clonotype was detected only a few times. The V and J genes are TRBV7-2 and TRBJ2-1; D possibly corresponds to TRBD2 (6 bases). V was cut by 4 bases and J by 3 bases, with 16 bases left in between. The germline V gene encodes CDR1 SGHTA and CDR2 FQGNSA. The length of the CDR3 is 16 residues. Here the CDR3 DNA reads TGTGCCAGCAGCTCCCGGGGGAGACAAATCTACAATGAGCAGTTCTTC. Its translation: CASSSRGRQIYNEQFF.

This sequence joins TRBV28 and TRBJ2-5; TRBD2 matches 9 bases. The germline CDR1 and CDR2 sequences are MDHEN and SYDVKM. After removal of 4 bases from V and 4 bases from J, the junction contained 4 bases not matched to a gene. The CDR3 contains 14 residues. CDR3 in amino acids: CASSSSGTTETQYF. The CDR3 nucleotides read TGTGCCAGCAGTTCTAGCGGGACCACAGAGACCCAGTACTTC.

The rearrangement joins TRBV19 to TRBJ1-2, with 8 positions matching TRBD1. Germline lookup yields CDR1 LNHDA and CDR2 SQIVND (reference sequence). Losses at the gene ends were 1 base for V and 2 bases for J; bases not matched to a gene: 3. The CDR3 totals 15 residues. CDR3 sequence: CASSIGAGGNYGYTF. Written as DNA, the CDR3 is TGTGCCAGTAGTATAGGGGCAGGGGGCAACTATGGCTACACCTTC. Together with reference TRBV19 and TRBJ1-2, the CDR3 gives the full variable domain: DGGITQSPKYLFRKEGQNVTLSCEQNLNHDAMYWYRQDPGQGLRLIYYSQIVNDFQKGDIAEGYSVSREKKESFPLTVTSAQKNPTAFYLCASSIGAGGNYGYTFGSGTRLTVV.

This chain's CDR3 is CSARPLASPTDTQYF. DNA of the CDR3: TGCAGTGCAAGGCCACTAGCAAGCCCAACAGATACGCAGTATTTT. The chain uses TRBV20-1 and TRBJ2-3, with D tentatively TRBD2 (6 bases). CDR1 and CDR2 (germline): DFQATT, SNEGSKA (reference sequence). The CDR3 is 15 residues long. The V and J ends lost 6 bases and 3 bases respectively, with 19 bases between them.

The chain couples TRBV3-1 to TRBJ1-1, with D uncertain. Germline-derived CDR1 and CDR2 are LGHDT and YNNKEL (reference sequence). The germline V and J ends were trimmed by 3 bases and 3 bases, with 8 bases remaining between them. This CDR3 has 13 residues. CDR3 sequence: CASSQLKDTEAFF. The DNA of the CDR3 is TGTGCCAGCAGCCAGTTGAAGGACACTGAAGCTTTCTTT. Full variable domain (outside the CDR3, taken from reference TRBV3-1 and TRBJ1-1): DTAVSQTPKYLVTQMGNDKSIKCEQNLGHDTMYWYKQDSKKFLKIMFSYNNKELIINETVPNRFSPKSPDKAHLNLHINSLELGDSAVYFCASSQLKDTEAFFGQGTRLTVV.

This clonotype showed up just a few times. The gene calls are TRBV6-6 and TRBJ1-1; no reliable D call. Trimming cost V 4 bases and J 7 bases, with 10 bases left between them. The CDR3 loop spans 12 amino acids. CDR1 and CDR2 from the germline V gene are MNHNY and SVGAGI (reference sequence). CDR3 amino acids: CASSLLGDEAFF. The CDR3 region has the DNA TGTGCCAGCAGTTTGTTGGGAGATGAAGCTTTCTTT.

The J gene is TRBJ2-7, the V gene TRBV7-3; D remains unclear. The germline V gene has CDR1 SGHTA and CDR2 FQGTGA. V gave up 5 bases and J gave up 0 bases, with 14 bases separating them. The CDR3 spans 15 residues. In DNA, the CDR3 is TGTGCCAGCAGCCCCACGGCGGCACGCTCCTACGAGCAGTACTTC. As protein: CASSPTAARSYEQYF.

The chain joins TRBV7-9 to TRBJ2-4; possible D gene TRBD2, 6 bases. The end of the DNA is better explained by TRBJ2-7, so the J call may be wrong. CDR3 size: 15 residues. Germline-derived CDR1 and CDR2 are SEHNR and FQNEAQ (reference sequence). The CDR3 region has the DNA TGTGCCAGCTCGGGATCGCGGGGTCGGGTAGGCGAGCAGTACTTC. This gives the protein CASSGSRGRVGEQYF.

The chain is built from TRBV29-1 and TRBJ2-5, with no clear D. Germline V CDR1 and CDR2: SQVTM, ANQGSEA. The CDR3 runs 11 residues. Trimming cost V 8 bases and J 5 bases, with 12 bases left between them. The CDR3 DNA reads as TGCAGCATTTTCTCGTCCGAGACCCAGTACTTC. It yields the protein CSIFSSETQYF.

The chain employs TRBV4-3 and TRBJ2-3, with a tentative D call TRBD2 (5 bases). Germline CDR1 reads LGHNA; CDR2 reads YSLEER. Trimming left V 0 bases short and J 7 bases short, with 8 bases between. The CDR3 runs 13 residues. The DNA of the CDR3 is TGCGCCAGCAGCCAAGAAACTAGACATACGCAGTATTTT. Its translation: CASSQETRHTQYF.

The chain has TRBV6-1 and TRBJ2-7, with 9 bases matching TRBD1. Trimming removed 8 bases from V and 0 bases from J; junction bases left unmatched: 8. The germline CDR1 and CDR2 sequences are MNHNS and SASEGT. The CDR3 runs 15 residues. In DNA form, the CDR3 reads TGTGCCAGCTCCGTGGGGACAGGGCCCTCCTACGAGCAGTACTTC. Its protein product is CASSVGTGPSYEQYF.

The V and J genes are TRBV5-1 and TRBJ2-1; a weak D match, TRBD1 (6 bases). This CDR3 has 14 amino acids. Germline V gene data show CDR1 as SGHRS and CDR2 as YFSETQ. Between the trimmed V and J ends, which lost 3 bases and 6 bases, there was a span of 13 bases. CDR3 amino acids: CASSSNRVLNEQFF. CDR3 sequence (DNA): TGCGCCAGCAGCTCGAACAGGGTCCTCAATGAGCAGTTCTTC.